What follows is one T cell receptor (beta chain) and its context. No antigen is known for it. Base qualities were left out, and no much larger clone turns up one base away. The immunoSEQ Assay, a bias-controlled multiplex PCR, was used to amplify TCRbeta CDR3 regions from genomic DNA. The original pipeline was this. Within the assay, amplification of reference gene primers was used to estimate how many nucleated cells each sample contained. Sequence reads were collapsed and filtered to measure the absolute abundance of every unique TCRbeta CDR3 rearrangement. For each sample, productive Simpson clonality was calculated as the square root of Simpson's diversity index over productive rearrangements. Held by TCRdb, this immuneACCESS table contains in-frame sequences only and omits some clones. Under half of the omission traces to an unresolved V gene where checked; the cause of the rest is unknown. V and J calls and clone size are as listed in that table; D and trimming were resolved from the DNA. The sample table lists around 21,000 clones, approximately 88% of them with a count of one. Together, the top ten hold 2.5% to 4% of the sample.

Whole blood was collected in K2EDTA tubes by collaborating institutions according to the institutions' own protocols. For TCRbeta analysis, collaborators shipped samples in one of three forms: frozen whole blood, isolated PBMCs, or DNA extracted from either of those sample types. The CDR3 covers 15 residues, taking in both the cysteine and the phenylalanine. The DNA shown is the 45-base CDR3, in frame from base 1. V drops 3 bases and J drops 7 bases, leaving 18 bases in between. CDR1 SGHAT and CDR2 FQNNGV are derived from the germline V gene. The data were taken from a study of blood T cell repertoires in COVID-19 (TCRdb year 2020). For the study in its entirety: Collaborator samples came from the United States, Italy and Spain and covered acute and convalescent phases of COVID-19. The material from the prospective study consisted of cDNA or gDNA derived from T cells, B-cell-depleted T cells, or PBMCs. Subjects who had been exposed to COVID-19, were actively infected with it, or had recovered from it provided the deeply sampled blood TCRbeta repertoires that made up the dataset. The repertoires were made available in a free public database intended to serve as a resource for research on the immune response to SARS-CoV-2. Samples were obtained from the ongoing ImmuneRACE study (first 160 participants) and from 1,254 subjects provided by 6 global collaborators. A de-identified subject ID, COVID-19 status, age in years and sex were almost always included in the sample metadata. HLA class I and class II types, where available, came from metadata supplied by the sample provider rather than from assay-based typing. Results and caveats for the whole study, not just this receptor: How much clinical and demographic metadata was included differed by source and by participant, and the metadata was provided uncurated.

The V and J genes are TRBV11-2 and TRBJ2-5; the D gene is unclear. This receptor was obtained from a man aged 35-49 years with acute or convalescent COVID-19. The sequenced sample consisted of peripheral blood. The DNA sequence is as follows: TGTGCCAGCAGCTTGGTAACCCGTGCACCAGGGACCCAGTACTTC. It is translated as CASSLVTRAPGTQYF.